The 30 T cell receptor beta chains below all came from one sample that was sequenced in a study of identical twins. TCRdb used MiXCR to reprocess the 5' RACE reads, holding one entry per CDR3 protein. The top ten hold 1.5% to 2% of the sample, which has around 670,000 distinct CDR3 sequences, roughly 6% seen once. The material sequenced was naive T cells sorted from blood. The source is a man aged 18 to 29 in good health.

There are many counts of this clonotype. The chain links TRBV12-3 or TRBV12-4 to TRBJ1-3; no firm D call. V was pared by 1 base and J by 0 bases, with 7 bases between. The CDR3 runs 15 residues. CDR3 amino acids: CASSLGLSSGNTIYF. As DNA, the CDR3 is TGTGCCAGCAGTTTAGGTCTGAGCTCTGGAAACACCATATATTTT.

This clonotype was counted ten times or more. The CDR3 nucleotides are TGCAGCGCTCTGGACAGAGGGTATGGCTACACCTTC. Protein product: CSALDRGYGYTF. The chain employs TRBV29-1 and TRBJ1-2, with a tentative D call TRBD1 (6 bases). The CDR3 consists of 12 residues. The germline V gene encodes CDR1 SQVTM and CDR2 ANQGSEA. V was cut by 7 bases and J by 5 bases, with 14 bases left in between.

This clonotype was found many times. The genes are TRBV28 and TRBJ1-1; maybe TRBD1 (6 bases). V was clipped by 3 bases and J by 2 bases, with 13 bases between them. CDR1 and CDR2 (germline): MDHEN, SYDVKM. The CDR3 contains 15 residues. The CDR3 DNA follows: TGTGCCAGCAGTTTGATGGGGGCCGGCAACACTGAAGCTTTCTTT. It yields the protein CASSLMGAGNTEAFF.

This clonotype was counted ten times or more. The chain combines TRBV7-2 with TRBJ2-1, with D possibly being TRBD2 (5 bases). The CDR3 covers 16 residues. Trimming shortened V by 4 bases and J by 4 bases, and 17 bases separated the two germline ends. Germline CDR1 is SGHTA and CDR2 is FQGNSA. The CDR3 protein is CASSSTLAHRYNEQFF. The CDR3 DNA is TGTGCCAGCAGCTCAACCTTAGCGCACCGTTACAATGAGCAGTTCTTC.

The rearrangement uses TRBV7-2 and TRBJ2-1; maybe TRBD2 (7 bases). V shed 0 bases and J shed 8 bases, with 14 bases lying between them. In germline, CDR1 is SGHTA, CDR2 FQGNSA. The length of the CDR3 is 15 residues. CDR3 in DNA: TGTGCCAGCAGCTTAGCGGGGGGCGGGGGAGATGAGCAGTTCTTC. Translating it yields CASSLAGGGGDEQFF.

This clonotype was recorded a few times. This chain uses TRBV4-3 with TRBJ1-1, with no clear D. The CDR3 is 15 amino acids. V was shortened by 0 bases and J by 1 base, with 9 bases between the two germline ends. The germline gives CDR1 LGHNA, CDR2 YSLEER. The CDR3: CASSQDQNANTEAFF. The CDR3 bases are TGCGCCAGCAGCCAAGATCAAAATGCGAACACTGAAGCTTTCTTT.

The chain is built from TRBV7-8 and TRBJ1-1, with D uncertain. Looked up from germline, CDR1 is SGHVS and CDR2 is FQNEAQ. Between the trimmed V and J ends, which lost 2 bases and 5 bases, there was a span of 12 bases. The CDR3 is 14 residues long. CDR3 bases: TGTGCCAGCAGCTTAAGGCCCAAAGGGACTGAAGCTTTCTTT. Translated: CASSLRPKGTEAFF.

There are a few counts of this clonotype. The rearrangement joins TRBV20-1 to TRBJ1-1, with D possibly TRBD1 on 6 matching bases. The CDR3 extends over 16 amino acids. V was trimmed by 0 bases and J by 1 base, leaving 15 bases between them. Germline V gene sequence: CDR1 DFQATT, CDR2 SNEGSKA (reference sequence). The CDR3 sequence is CSARDPGGAGNTEAFF. CDR3 bases: TGCAGTGCTAGAGATCCTGGGGGGGCGGGGAACACTGAAGCTTTCTTT.

The V gene is TRBV7-3, the J gene TRBJ2-3, with 7 positions matching TRBD1. The germline V gene encodes CDR1 SGHTA and CDR2 FQGTGA. Trimming at V came to 0 bases and at J to 5 bases, leaving 8 bases not matched to a gene. This CDR3 is 16 amino acids long. CDR3 DNA: TGTGCCAGCAGCTTAACAGGGACAGTGCCCGGAGATACGCAGTATTTT. This sequence encodes CASSLTGTVPGDTQYF. Full variable domain (missing parts from reference TRBV7-3 and TRBJ2-3): GAGVSQTPSNKVTEKGKYVELRCDPISGHTALYWYRQSLGQGPEFLIYFQGTGAADDSGLPNDRFFAVRPEGSVSTLKIQRTERGDSAVYLCASSLTGTVPGDTQYFGPGTRLTVL.

The V call is TRBV6-1, the J call TRBJ1-1; D call uncertain. This CDR3 has 15 amino acids. Per the germline V gene, CDR1 is MNHNS and CDR2 is SASEGT. V was cut by 10 bases and J by 2 bases, with 20 bases left in between. CDR3 DNA: TGTGCCACTAAAGGAAGCGGCAGCCCCAACACTGAAGCTTTCTTT. Translation gives CATKGSGSPNTEAFF.

This clonotype has at least ten counts. The chain combines TRBV10-3 with TRBJ2-7; 7 nucleotides line up with TRBD1. The CDR3 runs to 14 residues. Germline CDR1 ENHRY, CDR2 SYGVKD. V shed 6 bases and J 0 bases; nucleotides not matched to a gene: 5. The CDR3 coding sequence is TGTGCCATCAGGGCAGACAGGGACTCCTACGAGCAGTACTTC. Protein sequence: CAIRADRDSYEQYF.

This clonotype was counted ten times or more. V and J are TRBV12-3 or TRBV12-4 and TRBJ1-1, with D possibly matching TRBD1 (6 bases). The V end lost 1 base, the J end lost 3 bases, and 15 bases lay between the germline ends. The CDR3 consists of 16 residues. The CDR3 protein is CASSLGTGRGDTEAFF. CDR3 DNA: TGTGCCAGCAGTTTAGGAACAGGGAGAGGGGACACTGAAGCTTTCTTT.

This chain joins TRBV12-3 or TRBV12-4 and TRBJ1-2; D gene unclear. V shed 6 bases and J shed 4 bases, with 15 bases lying between them. CDR3 length equals 14 residues. The chain's CDR3 is CASSLPGASYGYTF. CDR3 in DNA: TGTGCCAGCAGCTTACCGGGTGCCTCCTATGGCTACACCTTC.

V gene TRBV6-2 or TRBV6-3 combines with J gene TRBJ2-1; 15 nucleotides line up with TRBD2. The CDR3 totals 15 residues. Germline CDR1 reads MNHEY; CDR2 reads SVGEGT. V lost 6 bases, J lost 9 bases, and 6 bases stayed unmatched. The CDR3 is CASSGLAGGPLEQFF. The CDR3 DNA reads as TGTGCCAGCAGCGGACTAGCGGGAGGGCCACTTGAGCAGTTCTTC.

This clonotype was detected a few times. The chain is built from TRBV6-5 and TRBJ2-4, with D uncertain. The germline V gene encodes CDR1 MNHEY and CDR2 SVGAGI. Trimming removed 0 bases from V and 6 bases from J, with 18 bases in between. The CDR3 sequence is 17 residues long. CDR3: CASSYSRVVPGGNIQYF. In DNA, the CDR3 is TGTGCCAGCAGTTACTCCCGGGTGGTCCCCGGCGGAAACATTCAGTACTTC.

At least ten counts were recorded for this clonotype. The J gene is TRBJ2-5, the V gene TRBV29-1, with D possibly TRBD2 on 6 matching bases. CDR1 and CDR2 (germline): SQVTM, ANQGSEA. This CDR3 is built from 15 residues. The ends were cut back, 6 bases at V and 1 base at J, with 18 bases in the middle. CDR3 region: CSVSSGVVGQETQYF. In DNA form, the CDR3 reads TGCAGCGTCTCGTCGGGGGTTGTGGGCCAAGAGACCCAGTACTTC.

This chain connects TRBV28 to TRBJ2-7, with D tentatively TRBD1 (7 bases). Germline assignment: CDR1 MDHEN and CDR2 SYDVKM. V was clipped by 8 bases and J by 5 bases, with 19 bases between them. The CDR3 runs to 14 residues. CDR3 amino acids: CASLGGGGFHEQYF. The CDR3 bases are TGTGCCAGCCTAGGCGGAGGGGGCTTCCACGAGCAGTACTTC.

This clonotype was seen a handful of times. The chain employs TRBV19 and TRBJ2-1, with 8 bases aligning to TRBD2. Per the germline V gene, CDR1 is LNHDA and CDR2 is SQIVND (reference sequence). The V segment lost 6 bases and the J segment 5 bases; nucleotides outside the gene matches: 9. The CDR3 sequence is 15 residues long. The CDR3: CASSETGTSNNEQFF. The CDR3 DNA sequence: TGTGCCAGTAGCGAGACCGGGACTAGTAACAATGAGCAGTTCTTC.

This clonotype occurred many times. The rearrangement links TRBV6-2 or TRBV6-3 to TRBJ2-7, with 13 positions matching TRBD2. Germline CDR1 and CDR2: MNHEY and SVGEGT. The CDR3 spans 15 residues. The junction had 5 bases not matched to a gene; V was cut back by 2 bases and J by 7 bases. CDR3 residues: CASSYELAGGLEQYF. CDR3 bases: TGTGCCAGCAGTTACGAACTAGCGGGAGGGTTGGAGCAGTACTTC.

This clonotype was seen many times. The chain is built from TRBV29-1 and TRBJ1-6; 9 bases match TRBD1. CDR1 and CDR2 from the germline V gene are SQVTM and ANQGSEA. V dropped 6 bases and J dropped 5; count of bases not matched to a gene: 8. The CDR3 contains 15 residues. The CDR3 DNA follows: TGCAGCGTAAAAACCGGGACAGGGAATAATTCACCCCTCCACTTT. Protein sequence: CSVKTGTGNNSPLHF. The whole variable domain, remainder taken from reference TRBV29-1 and TRBJ1-6, is SAVISQKPSRDICQRGTSLTIQCQVDSQVTMMFWYRQQPGQSLTLIATANQGSEATYESGFVIDKFPISRPNLTFSTLTVSNMSPEDSSIYLCSVKTGTGNNSPLHFGNGTRLTVT.

This clonotype was picked up many times. The chain joins TRBV6-4 to TRBJ2-2, with 9 bases that match TRBD1. CDR1 is MRHNA, CDR2 SNTAGT, per germline. Trimming at V came to 3 bases and at J to 0 bases, leaving 2 bases not matched to a gene. CDR3 size: 16 residues. The CDR3 protein is CASSEQGAPNTGELFF. The CDR3 nucleotides read TGTGCCAGCAGTGAACAGGGGGCCCCGAACACCGGGGAGCTGTTTTTT.

The chain is built from TRBV4-1 and TRBJ1-5; D remains ambiguous. In germline, CDR1 is MGHRA, CDR2 YSYEKL. This CDR3 contains 15 residues. Trimming stripped 6 bases from V and 4 bases from J, with 16 bases between. The CDR3 DNA sequence: TGCGCCAGCAGAGAGGTGTTGAGGTCAAATCAGCCCCAGCATTTT. Translated, it gives CASREVLRSNQPQHF.

The chain is built from TRBV5-1 and TRBJ1-1, with a weak D call TRBD1 (5 bases). Germline CDR1 and CDR2: SGHRS and YFSETQ. Between the trimmed V and J ends, which lost 4 bases and 6 bases, there was a span of 19 bases. The CDR3 runs 15 residues. DNA of the CDR3: TGCGCCAGCAGCATCCGGGACCCCGGAGGGGCTGAAGCTTTCTTT. Translated: CASSIRDPGGAEAFF.

The J gene is TRBJ1-1, the V gene TRBV12-3 or TRBV12-4, with no clear D. The CDR3 is 13 amino acids. V dropped 4 bases and J dropped 6 bases, with 12 bases sitting between them. The CDR3 DNA reads TGTGCCAGCAGTTGGGGTTCTGGCGCTGAAGCTTTCTTT. Translating gives CASSWGSGAEAFF.

Ten or more counts support this clonotype. V gene TRBV5-1 combines with J gene TRBJ1-2; D unresolved. The CDR3 runs to 13 residues. V was pared by 3 bases and J by 2 bases, with 8 bases between. Per the germline V gene, CDR1 is SGHRS and CDR2 is YFSETQ. CDR3 in DNA: TGCGCCAGCAGCTCCGATAGCAACTATGGCTACACCTTC. It codes for CASSSDSNYGYTF.

The chain uses TRBV5-1 and TRBJ2-2, with 14 bases identical to TRBD2. Germline lookup yields CDR1 SGHRS and CDR2 YFSETQ. Unmatched junction bases numbered 12, after V lost 2 bases and J lost 6 bases. The CDR3 covers 19 residues. CDR3 in amino acids: CASSFLPGLAGVWPGELFF. The CDR3, as DNA: TGCGCCAGCAGCTTCCTACCGGGACTAGCGGGAGTATGGCCCGGGGAGCTGTTTTTT.

At least ten counts were recorded for this clonotype. V and J are TRBV15 and TRBJ2-7, with TRBD2 identical over 16 bases. CDR3 length: 17 amino acids. The trim removed 2 bases at V and 4 bases at J, leaving 5 bases unmatched. Germline V lookup: CDR1 LNHNV, CDR2 YYDKDF (reference sequence). The CDR3: CATSRRSGLAGGYEQYV. In DNA, the CDR3 is TGTGCCACCAGCAGAAGATCGGGACTAGCGGGAGGGTACGAGCAGTACGTC.

CDR3 in DNA: TGCGCCAGCAGCACGTCTGGGGCTAGCGGGGACCAGACCCAGTACTTC. Translating gives CASSTSGASGDQTQYF. The J gene is TRBJ2-5, the V gene TRBV5-1, with 9 bases fitting TRBD2. The CDR3 has 16 residues. Germline CDR1 and CDR2: SGHRS and YFSETQ. The J segment lost 6 bases and the V segment lost 4 bases, leaving 13 bases of the junction unmatched.

At least ten counts were recorded for this clonotype. The J gene is TRBJ1-4, the V gene TRBV12-3 or TRBV12-4; D unclear. This CDR3 is 14 amino acids long. The V and J ends lost 5 bases and 4 bases respectively, with 11 bases between them. The CDR3 sequence is CASSTQSDNEKLFF. CDR3 DNA sequence: TGTGCCAGCAGTACACAGTCAGATAATGAAAAACTGTTTTTT.

V and J are TRBV20-1 and TRBJ1-5, with D perhaps matching TRBD1 (6 bases). The CDR3 runs to 18 residues. The V gene lost 3 bases and the J gene lost 0 bases, with 21 bases spanning the gap. Germline V gene data show CDR1 as DFQATT and CDR2 as SNEGSKA (reference sequence). CDR3 nucleotides: TGCAGTGCTAGTCGGGGGGCCTTACGAGAGATTAGCAATCAGCCCCAGCATTTT. Its translation is CSASRGALREISNQPQHF.